A selection of T cell receptor beta chains follows, all from one sample in a study of control samples from healthy donors and cancer patients. Measured with immunoSEQ multiplex PCR; TCRdb has only the in-frame clones, and not every one. The table records about 80,000 clones, roughly 90% of them present only once. Sequencing was carried out using blood. All receptors derive from a man in his fifties or sixties in good health. Both conserved end residues are part of each CDR3. D genes are given only for firm matches. Clone sizes are given selectively: once, few, many, or a class where the clone is expanded.

NA,TRBJ1-1,TRBV5-1,NA,CASSLEGNTEAFF,TGCGCCAGCAGCTTGGAGGGGAACACTGAAGCTTTCTTT
NA,TRBJ2-1,TRBV3-1/TRBV3-2,TRBD1,CASSFLQGASYNEQFF,TGTGCCAGCAGTTTTCTCCAGGGGGCTTCCTACAATGAGCAGTTCTTC
NA,TRBJ2-6,TRBV11-3,NA,CASSETGANVLTF,TGTGCCAGCAGCGAAACTGGGGCCAACGTCCTGACTTTC
NA,TRBJ2-2,TRBV7-9,NA,CASSLQQGRSRELFF,TGTGCCAGCAGCTTACAGCAGGGAAGAAGCCGGGAGCTGTTTTTT
NA,TRBJ1-2,TRBV6-4,NA,CASSMTRSNYGYTF,TGTGCCAGCAGTATGACAAGGTCTAACTATGGCTACACCTTC
NA,TRBJ2-7,TRBV5-1,TRBD1,CASSRDRELYEQYF,TGCGCCAGCAGCCGCGACAGGGAGCTATACGAGCAGTACTTC
once,TRBJ2-2,TRBV18,NA,CASSPFTGNTGELFF,TGTGCCAGCTCACCCTTTACCGGGAACACCGGGGAGCTGTTTTTT
NA,TRBJ2-2,TRBV19,NA,CAHSRTVEAGELFF,TGTGCCCACTCCCGGACAGTGGAAGCCGGGGAGCTGTTTTTT
NA,TRBJ1-4,TRBV7-8,NA,CASSLVRLPLDAEKLFF,TGTGCCAGCAGCTTGGTGCGACTCCCTCTTGATGCCGAAAAACTGTTTTTT
NA,TRBJ1-6,TRBV25-1,NA,CASSEFGNSPLHF,TGTGCCAGCAGTGAATTTGGGAATTCACCCCTCCACTTT
NA,TRBJ1-1,TRBV19,NA,CASSIGDTNTEAFF,TGTGCCAGTAGTATCGGGGATACGAACACTGAAGCTTTCTTT
NA,TRBJ1-6,TRBV1,NA,CTSSPRTAHNSPLHF,TGCACCAGCAGCCCCAGGACAGCTCATAATTCACCCCTCCACTTT
once,TRBJ2-7,TRBV5-4,TRBD2,CASSAGSLAGGKEQYF,TGTGCCAGCAGCGCTGGGTCCCTAGCGGGGGGCAAAGAGCAGTACTTC
NA,TRBJ1-3,TRBV5-1,NA,CASSRTGTTGNTIYF,TGCGCCAGCAGTAGGACCGGGACAACAGGAAACACCATATATTTT
NA,TRBJ2-2,TRBV27,NA,CASRWGTGELFF,TGTGCCAGCAGATGGGGGACCGGGGAGCTGTTTTTT
few,TRBJ1-3,TRBV5-1,NA,CASSFAGSGNTIYF,TGCGCCAGCAGCTTCGCAGGGTCCGGAAACACCATATATTTT
NA,TRBJ1-4,TRBV10-3,TRBD1,CAISDTGQGYNEKLFF,TGTGCCATCAGTGACACTGGACAGGGCTATAATGAAAAACTGTTTTTT
NA,TRBJ1-1,TRBV5-1,NA,CASSSRDTNQNTEAFF,TGCGCCAGCAGCTCCCGGGACACAAATCAGAACACTGAAGCTTTCTTT
NA,TRBJ1-2,TRBV18,NA,CASSPTGLAGYTF,TGTGCCAGCTCACCAACGGGACTAGCTGGCTACACCTTC
NA,TRBJ2-3,TRBV24-1,TRBD2,CATSDPSGGQEIDTQYF,TGTGCCACCAGTGATCCTTCGGGGGGGCAAGAGATAGATACGCAGTATTTT
NA,TRBJ2-3,TRBV14,TRBD2,CASSNSLAGKLDTQYF,TGTGCCAGCAGCAACTCGCTAGCGGGGAAGTTAGATACGCAGTATTTT
NA,TRBJ1-2,TRBV7-6,TRBD1,CASSRDSVKSGYTF,TGTGCCAGCAGCCGGGACAGCGTGAAAAGTGGCTACACCTTC
NA,TRBJ1-2,TRBV30,TRBD1,CAWSIQGAFGYTF,TGTGCCTGGAGTATACAGGGGGCCTTTGGCTACACCTTC
NA,TRBJ2-6,TRBV18,NA,CASSPNRGSGANVLTF,TGTGCCAGCTCACCAAATCGGGGATCTGGGGCCAACGTCCTGACTTTC
NA,TRBJ1-5,TRBV29-1,NA,CSVLTGINQPQHF,TGCAGCGTACTAACAGGGATCAATCAGCCCCAGCATTTT
NA,TRBJ2-5,TRBV15,NA,CATSRVGRETQYF,TGTGCCACCAGCAGAGTTGGGAGAGAGACCCAGTACTTC
few,TRBJ1-2,TRBV2,TRBD1,CASRPGQGAGYTF,TGTGCCAGCAGGCCCGGACAGGGGGCTGGCTACACCTTC
NA,TRBJ1-1,TRBV30,NA,CAWSRRGNTEAFF,TGTGCCTGGAGTCGAAGGGGGAACACTGAAGCTTTCTTT
NA,TRBJ1-6,TRBV5-6,NA,CASSFGPDTRNSPLHF,TGTGCCAGCAGCTTTGGTCCCGACACACGAAATTCACCCCTCCACTTT
NA,TRBJ1-2,TRBV24-1,NA,CATSEPSGFGYTF,TGTGCCACCAGTGAGCCCTCAGGGTTTGGCTACACCTTC
NA,TRBJ2-7,TRBV19,NA,CASSMRDSSYEQYF,TGTGCCAGTAGTATGCGGGACAGCTCCTACGAGCAGTACTTC
NA,TRBJ1-1,TRBV2,NA,CASSERAGVNEAFF,TGTGCCAGCAGTGAACGGGCAGGAGTAAATGAAGCTTTCTTT
NA,TRBJ2-7,TRBV29-1,NA,CSAYRSLDEQYF,TGCAGCGCTTACAGGAGTTTGGACGAGCAGTACTTC
NA,TRBJ1-6,TRBV4-1,TRBD1,CASSTGTAYNSPLHF,TGCGCCAGCAGCACCGGGACAGCATATAATTCACCCCTCCACTTT
NA,TRBJ1-2,TRBV6-1,NA,CASSEDRRGYTF,TGTGCCAGCAGTGAAGACCGGCGAGGCTACACCTTC
NA,TRBJ1-4,TRBV6-1,NA,CASSAFSGTGDEKLFF,TGTGCCAGCAGTGCTTTCTCCGGGACTGGGGATGAAAAACTGTTTTTT
NA,TRBJ1-4,TRBV9,TRBD1,CASSVAGTEPEKLFF,TGTGCCAGCAGCGTAGCTGGGACAGAGCCTGAAAAACTGTTTTTT
NA,TRBJ2-5,TRBV21-1,NA,CASSKVASGGMETQYF,TGTGCCAGCAGCAAAGTGGCTAGCGGGGGAATGGAGACCCAGTACTTC
NA,TRBJ1-1,TRBV4-2,NA,CASSQGIERNTEAFF,TGTGCCAGCAGCCAAGGAATTGAGAGGAACACTGAAGCTTTCTTT
NA,TRBJ1-1,TRBV18,NA,CASQSGLAMNTEAFF,TGTGCCAGCCAATCGGGGCTAGCTATGAACACTGAAGCTTTCTTT
NA,TRBJ1-1,TRBV10-3,TRBD1,CANGQGPNTEAFF,TGTGCCAACGGACAGGGACCGAACACTGAAGCTTTCTTT
NA,TRBJ1-2,TRBV5-4,TRBD1,CASSPRTGGPFGYTF,TGTGCCAGCAGCCCACGGACAGGGGGCCCATTTGGCTACACCTTC
NA,TRBJ2-7,TRBV27,TRBD1,CASSSSTGANEQYF,TGTGCCAGCAGTTCTTCCACAGGGGCCAACGAGCAGTACTTC
NA,TRBJ2-7,TRBV5-1,NA,CASSLEGPSYEQYF,TGCGCCAGCAGCTTGGAAGGGCCCTCCTACGAGCAGTACTTC
NA,TRBJ1-5,TRBV2,NA,CASSLHLILNQPQHF,TGTGCCAGCAGTTTACACCTCATCCTCAATCAGCCCCAGCATTTT
few,TRBJ1-1,TRBV2,NA,CASSPTLPGTEAFF,TGTGCCAGCAGTCCTACCTTACCTGGCACTGAAGCTTTCTTT
NA,TRBJ1-4,TRBV5-1,TRBD1,CASSLTTGVEEKLFF,TGCGCCAGCAGCTTGACGACAGGGGTGGAGGAAAAACTGTTTTTT
NA,TRBJ1-1,TRBV30,NA,CASHVDRGTEAFF,TGTGCCTCCCACGTCGACAGAGGAACTGAAGCTTTCTTT
NA,TRBJ2-3,TRBV6-4,TRBD2,CASSPTSGGTTDTQYF,TGTGCCAGCAGTCCGACTAGCGGGGGGACCACAGATACGCAGTATTTT
NA,TRBJ2-3,TRBV6-5,TRBD2,CASRGAGGLGDTQYF,TGTGCCAGCAGAGGAGCGGGGGGGCTGGGAGATACGCAGTATTTT
NA,TRBJ1-5,TRBV19,NA,CASSISLRQPQHF,TGTGCCAGTAGTATTAGTTTGCGTCAGCCCCAGCATTTT
NA,TRBJ2-7,TRBV4-2,NA,CASSQERDFYEQYF,TGTGCCAGCAGCCAAGAAAGGGACTTCTACGAGCAGTACTTC
NA,TRBJ2-3,TRBV2,TRBD1,CASCRDRGADTQYF,TGTGCCAGCTGCCGGGACAGGGGGGCCGATACGCAGTATTTT
once,TRBJ2-7,TRBV3-1/TRBV3-2,TRBD1,CASSQGRTGTYEQYF,TGTGCCAGCAGCCAGGGGCGGACAGGGACCTACGAGCAGTACTTC
NA,TRBJ1-2,TRBV9,NA,CASSVVSGAPYGYTF,TGTGCCAGCAGCGTAGTTTCAGGGGCTCCTTACGGCTACACCTTC
NA,TRBJ1-3,TRBV3-1/TRBV3-2,NA,CASSLARGLSGNTIYF,TGTGCCAGCAGCCTCGCGAGGGGCCTCTCTGGAAACACCATATATTTT
NA,TRBJ2-3,TRBV7-2,TRBD2,CASSIRLAGGADTQYF,TGTGCCAGCAGCATTCGACTAGCGGGGGGGGCAGATACGCAGTATTTT
NA,TRBJ2-3,TRBV5-4,NA,CASSVSPSRDTQYF,TGTGCCAGCAGCGTGTCCCCCTCGAGGGATACGCAGTATTTT
few,TRBJ1-5,TRBV6-1,NA,CASSEPTTGSKPQHF,TGTGCCAGCAGTGAGCCCACCACAGGGTCGAAGCCCCAGCATTTT
NA,TRBJ1-6,TRBV25-1,NA,CASSESGEVSPLHF,TGTGCCAGCAGTGAATCAGGGGAGGTTTCACCCCTCCACTTT